The sequence of this T cell receptor (beta chain) was determined in a study of T cell responses to AZD1222 COVID-19 vaccine. CDR1 and CDR2 from the germline V gene are GTSNPN and SVGIG (reference sequence). V shed 0 bases and J shed 5 bases, with 23 bases lying between them. The CDR3 totals 18 residues. Generated by immunoSEQ multiplex PCR, the TCRdb table keeps only in-frame clones and is missing some. The sample carries some 110,000 clones, around 89% recorded once. The sequence was obtained from an adult who received the AZD1222 COVID-19 vaccine. This chain links TRBV30 with TRBJ2-1; TRBD2 might be the D (6 bases). The input for sequencing was peripheral blood, taken 28 days after the second AZD1222 dose. CDR3 coding DNA: TGTGCCTGGAGTGTACGAGGGCCCAGGGTACCGGGGGACAATGAGCAGTTCTTC. Translating gives CAWSVRGPRVPGDNEQFF.